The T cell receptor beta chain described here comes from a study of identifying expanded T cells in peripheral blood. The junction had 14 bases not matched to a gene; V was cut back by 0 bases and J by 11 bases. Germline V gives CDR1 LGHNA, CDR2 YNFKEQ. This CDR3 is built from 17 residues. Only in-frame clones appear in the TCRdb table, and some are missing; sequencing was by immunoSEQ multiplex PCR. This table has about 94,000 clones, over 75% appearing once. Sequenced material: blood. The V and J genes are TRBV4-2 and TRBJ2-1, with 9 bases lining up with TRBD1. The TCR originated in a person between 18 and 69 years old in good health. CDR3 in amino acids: CASSQEGRGEDRGQQFF. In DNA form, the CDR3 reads TGTGCCAGCAGCCAAGAGGGTAGGGGGGAGGACAGGGGACAGCAGTTCTTC.